A single sample is the source of the 24 T cell receptor beta chains below, sequenced in a study of T cells expressing NK-cell markers. Using the 5' RACE reads, TCRdb records one entry per CDR3 protein without DNA. The clone table shows 300,000 to 450,000 distinct CDR3 sequences, with the ten largest holding 5% to 5.5%. The sequenced sample consisted of blood T cells: a sorted CD56 or NKG2C T cell subset, CD4+ or CD8+ T cells, or bulk PBMC T cells (not recorded which). Receptor source: a man aged 18-70 years in good health.

The V gene is TRBV12-3 or TRBV12-4, the J gene TRBJ2-4; the D call from TCRdb, TRBD1, cannot be confirmed without DNA. This CDR3 has 17 amino acids. The CDR3 region is CASSLPRQGRGKNIQYF.

The chain employs TRBV11-2 and TRBJ2-3; TCRdb reports TRBD1, a call that lacks DNA to check it against. This CDR3 has 15 amino acids. Germline CDR1 SGHAT, CDR2 FQNNGV. CDR3 amino acids: CASSSSGGLPDTQYF.

Here the CDR3 reads CASSVVRGEGNNEQFF. This chain uses TRBV9 with TRBJ2-1; checking the TCRdb D call of TRBD1 is not possible without DNA. This CDR3 has 16 amino acids. Germline V gives CDR1 SGDLS, CDR2 YYNGEE.

The V gene is TRBV27, the J gene TRBJ2-7; TCRdb outputs TRBD1, but without DNA this stays unchecked. CDR3 size: 19 residues. Per germline, CDR1 MNHEY and CDR2 SMNVEV (reference sequence). CDR3 protein: CASSPLRDRVNRKSYEQYF.

This chain joins TRBV5-5 and TRBJ2-3. The CDR3 spans 17 residues. The V gene's germline CDR1 is SGHKS and CDR2 YYEKEE (reference sequence). CDR3 sequence reads: CASSLWVLVSSTDTQYF.

The chain is built from TRBV2 and TRBJ2-5. Germline V gives CDR1 SNHLY, CDR2 FYNNEI. CDR3 length equals 12 residues. This CDR3 reads CASSIRQETQYF.

This chain joins TRBV2 and TRBJ2-1; the D call of TRBD2 rests on TCRdb alone, since no DNA is present to check it. Germline CDR1 and CDR2: SNHLY and FYNNEI. CDR3 length: 16 residues. This CDR3 is CASSESQERGYNEQFF. The variable domain in full, with the rest retrieved from reference TRBV2 and TRBJ2-1, is EPEVTQTPSHQVTQMGQEVILRCVPISNHLYFYWYRQILGQKVEFLVSFYNNEISEKSEIFDDQFSVERPDGSNFTLKIRSTKLEDSAMYFCASSESQERGYNEQFFGPGTRLTVL.

The V gene is TRBV6-1, the J gene TRBJ2-7; as DNA is missing, the TRBD1 call by TCRdb cannot be tested. Germline lookup yields CDR1 MNHNS and CDR2 SASEGT. This CDR3 region has 15 residues. Here the CDR3 reads CASRGTEERPYGQYF.

The chain is built from TRBV20-1 and TRBJ2-1; the TCRdb D gene call, TRBD2, has no DNA to confirm it. CDR1 and CDR2 from the germline V gene are DFQATT and SNEGSKA (reference sequence). The CDR3 is made up of 20 amino acids. CDR3: CSARKVRLAGGQWAYNEQFF.

This chain connects TRBV10-3 to TRBJ2-5; TCRdb names TRBD1, which stays unverified in the absence of DNA. The CDR3 is 15 amino acids. In germline, CDR1 is ENHRY, CDR2 SYGVKD. This chain's CDR3 is CAISESQQVWETQYF.

The chain uses TRBV10-2 and TRBJ1-1; TCRdb designates TRBD1, a call that cannot be tested without DNA. Germline V gene data show CDR1 as WSHSY and CDR2 as SAAADI. The CDR3 covers 15 residues. The CDR3 here is CASSEVGQTNTEAFF.

V usage is TRBV19 and J usage is TRBJ2-5; TCRdb's assignment of TRBD1 cannot be checked, as there is no DNA. Germline CDR1 is LNHDA and CDR2 is SQIVND (reference sequence). The CDR3 runs to 13 residues. The CDR3 is CATGQGDKETQYF.

The V gene is TRBV19, the J gene TRBJ1-3. The CDR3 covers 16 residues. CDR1 LNHDA and CDR2 SQIVND come from the germline V gene (reference sequence). The CDR3 is CASSIGVTRTGNTIYF.

The chain carries TRBV12-3 or TRBV12-4 and TRBJ1-1; TCRdb lists TRBD1, though no DNA is available to test this call. CDR3 size: 15 residues. CDR3 region: CASSRRDRENTEAFF.

V and J are TRBV20-1 and TRBJ1-6; the D call of TRBD1 rests on TCRdb alone, since no DNA is present to check it. This CDR3 contains 13 residues. Germline CDR1 DFQATT, CDR2 SNEGSKA (reference sequence). The CDR3 loop is CSAIRDTNSPLHF.

The chain combines TRBV7-2 with TRBJ2-1; TCRdb reports TRBD2, a call that lacks DNA to check it against. CDR1 and CDR2 from the germline V gene are SGHTA and FQGNSA. The CDR3 totals 14 residues. The CDR3 region is CASSFLRGSQAQFF.

The chain couples TRBV6-1 to TRBJ2-7; TCRdb's D call of TRBD1 is untestable without DNA. The CDR3 totals 14 residues. From germline, CDR1 is MNHNS and CDR2 SASEGT. CDR3 protein: CASSELGVSYEQYF.

CDR3 residues: CASSVDRVRTADTQYF. The gene calls are TRBV9 and TRBJ2-3; with no DNA, the TCRdb D assignment of TRBD1 cannot be verified. The CDR3 covers 16 residues. Germline V gene data show CDR1 as SGDLS and CDR2 as YYNGEE.

J is TRBJ2-1 and V is TRBV20-1; TCRdb's assignment of TRBD1 cannot be checked, as there is no DNA. The CDR3 consists of 12 residues. Per the germline V gene, CDR1 is DFQATT and CDR2 is SNEGSKA (reference sequence). The CDR3 loop reads CSASLAAPGPFF.

The chain recombines TRBV28 with TRBJ2-7; the D call of TRBD1 rests on TCRdb alone, since no DNA is present to check it. The CDR3 has 14 residues. CDR1 MDHEN and CDR2 SYDVKM come from the germline V gene. CDR3 residues: CASSLRQGTHEQYF. Supplemented by reference TRBV28 and TRBJ2-7, the full variable domain reads DVKVTQSSRYLVKRTGEKVFLECVQDMDHENMFWYRQDPGLGLRLIYFSYDVKMKEKGDIPEGYSVSREKKERFSLILESASTNQTSMYLCASSLRQGTHEQYFGPGTRLTVT.

This chain uses TRBV6-7 with TRBJ1-2. TRBV6-7 is recorded as an ORF, its role being uncertain. This CDR3 contains 12 residues. CDR3 sequence reads: CASSQTGRGYTF.

The chain carries TRBV20-1 and TRBJ1-5; TCRdb picks TRBD1, but there is no DNA to check that call. The CDR3 runs 13 residues. Germline CDR1 is DFQATT and CDR2 is SNEGSKA (reference sequence). CDR3 sequence: CSAQARGPQPQHF.

The rearrangement uses TRBV11-2 and TRBJ2-5. Germline V lookup: CDR1 SGHAT, CDR2 FQNNGV. This CDR3 spans 14 amino acids. CDR3 residues: CASSFAGLQETQYF.

The rearrangement uses TRBV29-1 and TRBJ1-2; TCRdb calls TRBD1, which cannot be checked without DNA. The germline CDR1 and CDR2 sequences are SQVTM and ANQGSEA. The CDR3 loop spans 13 amino acids. The CDR3 loop is CSAADRGNSGYTF. The full variable domain, with the rest looked up from reference TRBV29-1 and TRBJ1-2, is SAVISQKPSRDICQRGTSLTIQCQVDSQVTMMFWYRQQPGQSLTLIATANQGSEATYESGFVIDKFPISRPNLTFSTLTVSNMSPEDSSIYLCSAADRGNSGYTFGSGTRLTVV.